What follows is one T cell receptor beta chain and its context. The data stem from a study of OX40 agonist ivuxolimab in advanced cancers. Overall study: From about 20 to 79 years was the age range, with a mean of around 60 years, and about 83% were male.

The table came from immunoSEQ multiplex PCR; TCRdb's copy has only in-frame clones and leaves some out. In the table there are about 35,000 clones, around 85% of which are singletons. This CDR3 is built from 15 residues. V dropped 0 bases and J dropped 8 bases, with 16 bases sitting between them. The V gene's germline CDR1 is KGHSH and CDR2 LQKENI. This receptor was taken from an adult with an advanced solid tumor such as melanoma, head and neck, liver or kidney cancer. Sequenced material: CD4+ or CD8+ T cells sorted from blood, taken in a trial of the OX40 agonist ivuxolimab. The chain employs TRBV18 and TRBJ1-2; no definite D call. The DNA of the CDR3 is TGTGCCAGCTCACCACCTAACGTCACCCCTATGGGCTACACCTTC. This gives the protein CASSPPNVTPMGYTF. The variable domain in full, completed from reference TRBV18 and TRBJ1-2, reads NAGVMQNPRHLVRRRGQEARLRCSPMKGHSHVYWYRQLPEEGLKFMVYLQKENIIDESGMPKERFSAEFPKEGPSILRIQQVVRGDSAAYFCASSPPNVTPMGYTFGSGTRLTVV.